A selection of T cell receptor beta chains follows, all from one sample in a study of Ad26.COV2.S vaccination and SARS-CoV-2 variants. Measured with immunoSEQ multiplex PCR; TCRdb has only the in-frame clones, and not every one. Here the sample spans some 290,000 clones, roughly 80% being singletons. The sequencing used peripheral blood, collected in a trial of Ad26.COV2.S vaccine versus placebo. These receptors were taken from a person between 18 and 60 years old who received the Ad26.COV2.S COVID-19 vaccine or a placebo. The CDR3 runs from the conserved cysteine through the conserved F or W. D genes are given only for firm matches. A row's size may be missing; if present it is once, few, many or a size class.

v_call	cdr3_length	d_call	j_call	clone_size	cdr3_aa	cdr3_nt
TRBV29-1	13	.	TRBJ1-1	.	CSVELTANTEAFF	TGCAGCGTTGAGTTGACAGCGAACACTGAAGCTTTCTTT
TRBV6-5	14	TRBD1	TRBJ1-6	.	CASSYDRVNSPLHF	TGTGCCAGCAGTTACGACAGGGTTAATTCACCCCTCCACTTT
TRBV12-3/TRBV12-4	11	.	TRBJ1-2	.	CASSLTSFPYF	TGTGCCAGCAGTTTGACTTCATTTCCGTACTTC
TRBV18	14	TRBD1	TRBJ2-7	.	CASSRDRGSYEQYF	TGTGCCAGCAGCCGGGACAGGGGCTCCTACGAGCAGTACTTC
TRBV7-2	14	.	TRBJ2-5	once	CASSFNRGKETQYF	TGTGCCAGCAGCTTCAACCGTGGGAAGGAGACCCAGTACTTC
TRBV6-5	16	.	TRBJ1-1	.	CASSYKGGRPNTEAFF	TGTGCCAGCAGTTACAAGGGGGGCCGACCAAACACTGAAGCTTTCTTT
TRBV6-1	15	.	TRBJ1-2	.	CASSETPGRLYGYTF	TGTGCCAGCAGTGAAACCCCGGGACGGTTATATGGCTACACCTTC
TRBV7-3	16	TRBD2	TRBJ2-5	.	CASSLNPSGGVETQYF	TGTGCCAGCAGCTTAAACCCTAGCGGGGGGGTAGAGACCCAGTACTTC
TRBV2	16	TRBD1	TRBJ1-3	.	CASNHLDRASGNTIYF	TGTGCCAGCAACCACCTAGACAGGGCGTCTGGAAACACCATATATTTT
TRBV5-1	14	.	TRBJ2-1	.	CASSLEGSYNEQFF	TGCGCCAGCAGCCTGGAGGGGTCCTACAATGAGCAGTTCTTC
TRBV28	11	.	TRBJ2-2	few	CASSLNGELFF	TGTGCCAGCAGTTTAAACGGGGAGCTGTTTTTT
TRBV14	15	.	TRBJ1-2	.	CVSSPLGQRFYGYTF	TGTGTCAGCAGCCCTTTGGGGCAGAGATTCTATGGCTACACCTTC
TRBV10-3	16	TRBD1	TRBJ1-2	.	CAISKTGGVLDYGYTF	TGTGCCATCAGCAAGACAGGGGGCGTTTTGGACTATGGCTACACCTTC
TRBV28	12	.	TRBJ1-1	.	CASSFGNTEAFF	TGTGCCAGCAGTTTTGGGAACACTGAAGCTTTCTTT
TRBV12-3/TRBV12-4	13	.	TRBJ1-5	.	CASSYRFNQPQHF	TGTGCCAGCAGTTACAGGTTCAATCAGCCCCAGCATTTT
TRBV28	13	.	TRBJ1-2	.	CASSLRLSEGYTF	TGTGCCAGCAGTTTACGGCTCTCTGAAGGCTACACCTTC
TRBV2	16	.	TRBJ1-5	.	CASSGEARAAGQPQHF	TGTGCCAGCAGTGGGGAGGCCAGGGCGGCGGGGCAGCCCCAGCATTTT
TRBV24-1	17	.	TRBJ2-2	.	CATSDSGLGLGSGELFF	TGTGCCACCAGTGATTCCGGCCTTGGGTTGGGGAGCGGGGAGCTGTTTTTT
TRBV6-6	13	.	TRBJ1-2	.	CASSSGQRYGYTF	TGTGCCAGCAGCTCTGGACAGCGATATGGCTACACCTTC
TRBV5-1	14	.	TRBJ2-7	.	CASSYNRQSYEQYF	TGCGCCAGCAGCTACAACAGGCAATCCTACGAGCAGTACTTC
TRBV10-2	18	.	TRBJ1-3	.	CASSYRAMDRGVENTIYF	TGCGCCAGCAGTTACCGGGCCATGGATAGGGGGGTGGAGAACACCATATATTTT
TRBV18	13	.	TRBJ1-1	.	CASSPEHGSQAFF	TGTGCCAGCTCACCAGAACACGGATCCCAAGCTTTCTTT
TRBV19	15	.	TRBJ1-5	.	CASSMGRNSNQPQHF	TGTGCCAGTAGTATGGGCAGAAATAGCAATCAGCCCCAGCATTTT
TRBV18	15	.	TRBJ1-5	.	CASSPSRGVNQPQHF	TGTGCCAGCTCACCAAGCAGGGGTGTCAATCAGCCCCAGCATTTT
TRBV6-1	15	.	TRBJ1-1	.	CASSEWGLGAAEAFF	TGTGCCAGCAGTGAATGGGGCCTGGGGGCGGCTGAAGCTTTCTTT
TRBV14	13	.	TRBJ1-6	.	CASSQKGNSPLHF	TGTGCCAGCAGCCAAAAGGGTAATTCACCCCTCCACTTT
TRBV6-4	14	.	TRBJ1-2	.	CASSDEGKGYGYTF	TGTGCCAGCAGTGATGAGGGGAAGGGCTATGGCTACACCTTC
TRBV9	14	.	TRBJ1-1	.	CASSLRQENTEAFF	TGTGCCAGCAGCCTCCGACAGGAGAACACTGAAGCTTTCTTT
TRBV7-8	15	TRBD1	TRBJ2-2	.	CASSPRTGSTGELFF	TGTGCCAGCAGCCCCAGGACAGGGTCCACCGGGGAGCTGTTTTTT
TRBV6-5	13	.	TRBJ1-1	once	CAVRGKLNTEAFF	TGTGCCGTGAGGGGCAAACTGAACACTGAAGCTTTCTTT
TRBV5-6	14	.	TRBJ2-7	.	CASSLVQATREQYF	TGTGCCAGCAGCTTGGTACAGGCAACCCGCGAGCAGTACTTC
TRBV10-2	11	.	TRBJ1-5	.	CASGDRQPQHF	TGCGCCAGCGGGGATAGACAGCCCCAGCATTTT
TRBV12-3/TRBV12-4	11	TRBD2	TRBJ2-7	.	CASGEGHEQYF	TGTGCTTCGGGGGAGGGCCACGAGCAGTACTTC
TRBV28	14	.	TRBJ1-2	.	CASSLSGPYYGYTF	TGTGCCAGCAGTTTATCCGGGCCCTACTATGGCTACACCTTC
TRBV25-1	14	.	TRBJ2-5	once	CASSEPWTRETQYF	TGTGCCAGCAGTGAGCCCTGGACCAGGGAGACCCAGTACTTC
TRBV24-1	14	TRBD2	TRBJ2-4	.	CATSETGGQNIQYF	TGTGCCACCAGTGAAACGGGGGGGCAAAACATTCAGTACTTC
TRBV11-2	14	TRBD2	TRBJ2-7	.	CASSPRLAGGEQYF	TGTGCCAGCAGCCCCCGACTAGCGGGGGGCGAGCAGTACTTC
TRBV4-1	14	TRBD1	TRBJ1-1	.	CASSQGQGWSEAFF	TGCGCCAGCAGCCAAGGACAGGGTTGGAGTGAAGCTTTCTTT
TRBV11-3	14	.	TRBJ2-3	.	CASSLSPSTDTQYF	TGTGCCAGCAGCTTGAGTCCGAGCACAGATACGCAGTATTTT
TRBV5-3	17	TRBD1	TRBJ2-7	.	CARSSFNPDGDRQGVPF	TGTGCCAGAAGCTCTTTTAACCCGGATGGAGATCGACAGGGGGTTCCCTTC
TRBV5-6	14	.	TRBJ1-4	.	CASSLVEVGEKLFF	TGTGCCAGCAGCCTGGTGGAGGTCGGAGAAAAACTGTTTTTT
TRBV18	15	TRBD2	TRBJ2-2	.	CASSPQGGSTGELFF	TGTGCCAGCTCACCCCAGGGAGGGAGCACCGGGGAGCTGTTTTTT